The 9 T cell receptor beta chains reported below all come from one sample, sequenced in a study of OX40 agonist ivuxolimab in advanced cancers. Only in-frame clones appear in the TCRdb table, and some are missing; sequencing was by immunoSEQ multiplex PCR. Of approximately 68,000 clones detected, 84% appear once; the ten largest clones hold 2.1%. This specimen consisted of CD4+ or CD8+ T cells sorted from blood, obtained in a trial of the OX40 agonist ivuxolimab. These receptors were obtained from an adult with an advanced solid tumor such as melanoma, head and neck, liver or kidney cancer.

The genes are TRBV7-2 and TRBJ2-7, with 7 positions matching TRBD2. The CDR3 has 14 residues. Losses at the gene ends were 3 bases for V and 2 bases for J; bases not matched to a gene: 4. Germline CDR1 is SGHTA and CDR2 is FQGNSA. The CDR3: CASSFGTIAYEQYF. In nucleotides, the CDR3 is TGTGCCAGCAGCTTCGGGACTATCGCCTACGAGCAGTACTTC.

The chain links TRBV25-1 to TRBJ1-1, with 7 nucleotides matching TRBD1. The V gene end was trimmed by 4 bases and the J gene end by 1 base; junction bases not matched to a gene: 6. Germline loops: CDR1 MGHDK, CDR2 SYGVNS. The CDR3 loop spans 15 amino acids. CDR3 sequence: CASSANRGGNTEAFF. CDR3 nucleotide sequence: TGTGCCAGCAGTGCTAACAGGGGTGGGAACACTGAAGCTTTCTTT.

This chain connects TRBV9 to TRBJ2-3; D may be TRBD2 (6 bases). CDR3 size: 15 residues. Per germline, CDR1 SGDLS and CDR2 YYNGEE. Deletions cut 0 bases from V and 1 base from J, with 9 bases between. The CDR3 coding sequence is TGTGCCAGCAGCGTAGGTCCGGGGGGCACAGATACGCAGTATTTT. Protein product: CASSVGPGGTDTQYF.

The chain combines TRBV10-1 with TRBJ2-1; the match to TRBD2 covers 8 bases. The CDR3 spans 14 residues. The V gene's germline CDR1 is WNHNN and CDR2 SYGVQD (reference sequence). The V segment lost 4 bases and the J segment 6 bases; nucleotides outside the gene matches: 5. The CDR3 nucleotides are TGCGCCAGCAGTGTCGGGCTAGCGGGCAATGAGCAGTTCTTC. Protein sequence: CASSVGLAGNEQFF.

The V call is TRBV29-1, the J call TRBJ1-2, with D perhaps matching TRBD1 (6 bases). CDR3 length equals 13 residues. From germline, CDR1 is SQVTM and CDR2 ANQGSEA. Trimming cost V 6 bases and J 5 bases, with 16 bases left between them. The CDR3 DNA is TGCAGCGTCACAACGGGGGCAAGTTATGGCTACACCTTC. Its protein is CSVTTGASYGYTF.

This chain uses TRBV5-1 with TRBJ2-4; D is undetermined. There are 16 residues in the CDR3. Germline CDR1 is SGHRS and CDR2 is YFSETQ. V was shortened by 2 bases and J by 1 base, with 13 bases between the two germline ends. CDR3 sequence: CASSFLGQPAKNIQYF. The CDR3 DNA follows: TGCGCCAGCAGCTTTTTAGGGCAACCCGCCAAAAACATTCAGTACTTC.

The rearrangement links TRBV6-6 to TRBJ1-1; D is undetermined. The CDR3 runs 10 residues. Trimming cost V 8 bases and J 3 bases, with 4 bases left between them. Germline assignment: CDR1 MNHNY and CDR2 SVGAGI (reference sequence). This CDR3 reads CASVDTEAFF. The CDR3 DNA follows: TGTGCCAGCGTGGACACTGAAGCTTTCTTT.

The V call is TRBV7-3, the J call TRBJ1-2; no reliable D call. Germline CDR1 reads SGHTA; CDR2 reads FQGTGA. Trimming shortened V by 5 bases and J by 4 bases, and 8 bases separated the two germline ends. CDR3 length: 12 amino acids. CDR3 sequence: CASSPDTYGYTF. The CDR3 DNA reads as TGTGCCAGCAGCCCTGACACCTATGGCTACACCTTC.

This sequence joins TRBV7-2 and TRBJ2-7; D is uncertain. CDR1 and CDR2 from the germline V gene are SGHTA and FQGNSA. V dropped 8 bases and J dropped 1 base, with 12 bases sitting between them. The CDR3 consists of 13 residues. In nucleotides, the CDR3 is TGTGCCAGCTCGTCTCGGTGGTCCTACGAGCAGTACTTC. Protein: CASSSRWSYEQYF.